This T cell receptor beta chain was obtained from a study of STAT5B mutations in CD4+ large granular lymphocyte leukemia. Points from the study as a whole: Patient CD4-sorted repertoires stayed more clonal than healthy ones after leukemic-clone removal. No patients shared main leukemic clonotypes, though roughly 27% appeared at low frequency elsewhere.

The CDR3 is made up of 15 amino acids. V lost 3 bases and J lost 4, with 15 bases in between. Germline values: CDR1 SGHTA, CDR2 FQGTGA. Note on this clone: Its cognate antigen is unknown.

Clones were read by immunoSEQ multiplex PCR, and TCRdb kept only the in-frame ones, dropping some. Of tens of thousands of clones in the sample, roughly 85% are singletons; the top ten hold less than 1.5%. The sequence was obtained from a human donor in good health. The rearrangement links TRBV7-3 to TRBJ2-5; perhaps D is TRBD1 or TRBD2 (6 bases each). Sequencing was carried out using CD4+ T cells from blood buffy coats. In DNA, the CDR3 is TGTGCCAGCAGCTTGTACGGGGGCGAGGGAGAGACCCAGTACTTC. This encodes CASSLYGGEGETQYF.